The source of this TCR beta chain is a study of cytomegalovirus exposure and HLA in healthy donors. Regarding this clone: The antigen remains undetermined.

Use of 60 Vbeta and 13 Jbeta primers characterized the PCR. Produced via immunoSEQ multiplex PCR; TCRdb's table is partial and in-frame only. Among some 160,000 clones, approximately 71% were seen once, and the ten largest hold approximately 5.4%. Whole-study results and caveats: For cytomegalovirus status, the classifier reportedly gave diagnoses with high specificity and sensitivity.

This CDR3 is 16 amino acids long. V lost 8 bases to trimming and J lost 0 bases, with 19 bases between them. Germline-derived CDR1 and CDR2 are KGHSH and LQKENI. J is TRBJ1-1 and V is TRBV18; perhaps TRBD1 as D (6 bases). The origin of this receptor is a woman aged 18-29 years in good health and CMV-seropositive. Sequenced sample: PBMCs. The DNA of the CDR3 is TGTGCCAGCACTCGTTACCCAGGACAGATGAACACTGAAGCTTTCTTT. Its protein is CASTRYPGQMNTEAFF.